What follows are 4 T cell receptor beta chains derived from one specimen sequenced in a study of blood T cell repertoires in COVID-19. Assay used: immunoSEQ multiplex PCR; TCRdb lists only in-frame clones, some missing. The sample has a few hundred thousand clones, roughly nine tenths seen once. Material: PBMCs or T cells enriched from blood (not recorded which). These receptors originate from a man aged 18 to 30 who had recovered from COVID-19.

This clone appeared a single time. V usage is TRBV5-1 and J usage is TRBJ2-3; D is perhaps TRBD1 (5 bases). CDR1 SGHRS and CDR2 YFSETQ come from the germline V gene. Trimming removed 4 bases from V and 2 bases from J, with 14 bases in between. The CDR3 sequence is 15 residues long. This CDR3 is CASSLSRAYTDTQYF. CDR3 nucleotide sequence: TGCGCCAGCAGCCTCTCCAGGGCGTACACAGATACGCAGTATTTT.

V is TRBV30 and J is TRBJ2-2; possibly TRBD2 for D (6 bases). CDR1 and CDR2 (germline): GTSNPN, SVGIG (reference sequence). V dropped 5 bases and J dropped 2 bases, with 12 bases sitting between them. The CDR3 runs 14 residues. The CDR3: CAWAGLLNTGELFF. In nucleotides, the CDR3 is TGTGCCTGGGCGGGACTTCTCAACACCGGGGAGCTGTTTTTT.

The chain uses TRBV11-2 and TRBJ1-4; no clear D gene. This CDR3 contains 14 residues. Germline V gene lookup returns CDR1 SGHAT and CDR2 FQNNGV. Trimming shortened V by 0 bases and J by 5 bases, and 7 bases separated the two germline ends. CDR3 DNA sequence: TGTGCCAGCAGCTTAGACGGGTTGAATGAAAAACTGTTTTTT. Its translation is CASSLDGLNEKLFF.

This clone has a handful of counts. This chain's CDR3 is CASSPTGGSEQFF. The CDR3 DNA reads TGTGCCAGCAGTCCAACAGGGGGCAGTGAGCAGTTCTTC. The V and J genes are TRBV27 and TRBJ2-1, with 9 bases aligning to TRBD1. Unmatched junction bases numbered 5, after V lost 5 bases and J lost 9 bases. Germline values: CDR1 MNHEY, CDR2 SMNVEV (reference sequence). There are 13 residues in the CDR3.